This TCR beta chain was captured in a study of cytomegalovirus exposure and HLA in healthy donors. Study results and caveats: About 180 TCR beta chains were listed as cytomegalovirus-associated. A later examination showed that TCR association rates differed by HLA locus, with DRB1 most and HLA-C fewest. Of the V segments, some could not be distinguished, including TRBV6-2 and TRBV6-3, and were excluded.

A word on this clone: Its antigen remains unknown.

Germline CDR1 is LNHDA and CDR2 is SQIVND (reference sequence). The CDR3 has 15 residues. Trimming cost V 5 bases and J 8 bases; bases outside gene matches: 7. The PCR had 60 Vbeta and 13 Jbeta primers. The data were produced by immunoSEQ multiplex PCR, yet TCRdb's version contains in-frame clones alone and is incomplete. The repertoire has some 130,000 clones, approximately 62% of them found once; the top ten carry 1.5% to 2%. This TCR was recovered from a human donor in good health. The chain has TRBV19 and TRBJ2-1; 12 bases fit TRBD2. The sequencing sample was made of PBMCs. CDR3 loop: CASSELAGGLDEQFF. The DNA for the CDR3 is TGTGCCAGTAGTGAACTAGCGGGAGGTTTGGATGAGCAGTTCTTC.